The source of this T cell receptor beta chain is a study of blood T cell repertoires in COVID-19. The overall study: Some COVID-19 samples were acute and others convalescent; all came from the United States, Italy and Spain.

Sequencing used immunoSEQ multiplex PCR; TCRdb keeps in-frame clones, though not all of them. Of 100,000 to 150,000 clones listed, 75% to 90% are singletons. Worth noting for this clone: The sample carries other DNA sequences with the same CDR3.

The CDR3 length is 12 residues. The V segment lost 6 bases and the J segment 4 bases; nucleotides outside the gene matches: 1. Germline V gene lookup returns CDR1 SQVTM and CDR2 ANQGSEA. A Seattle source enrolled patients during active infection and followed them longitudinally. This clonotype was obtained from a man aged 60 to 69 with COVID-19, enrolled during active disease. The sequenced material came from peripheral blood. This chain joins TRBV29-1 and TRBJ1-5; TRBD1 matches 9 bases. CDR3 DNA: TGCAGCGTGGGACAGGGAAATCAGCCCCAGCATTTT. Protein: CSVGQGNQPQHF.